This T cell receptor (beta chain) was recorded in a study of shared clonotypes between healthy human individuals. Findings of the study overall: Only blood underwent sampling, and tissue repertoires likely differ.

The donors were adults (healthy and HIV-negative) with no recent acute infections or vaccinations. Points on this clone: Its antigen remains unidentified.

Germline V gives CDR1 MNHNY, CDR2 SVGAGI (reference sequence). The CDR3 spans 16 residues. With 5 bases clipped from V and 2 bases from J, the junction kept 11 bases outside the gene matches. In the source study's methods: There were no quality scores in the junction-only immunoSEQ sequences, so filtering differed. Some clones are missing from TCRdb's copy, which holds only in-frame ones; the method was immunoSEQ multiplex PCR. The V and J calls and clone size are taken from that table; D and trimming were inferred from the DNA. This table holds more than 400,000 clones, roughly 80% found once. Sequencing input: PBMCs. This chain links TRBV6-6 with TRBJ1-2, with 7 bases aligning to TRBD1. This sequence originates from a woman between 40 and 55 years old in good health. Some clones in this sample may be carry-over from other donors' samples. The CDR3 region has the DNA TGTGCCAGCAGTCCCCCGACAGGGTACCCAAACTATGGCTACACCTTC. The encoded protein is CASSPPTGYPNYGYTF.